This T cell receptor beta chain came from a study of cytomegalovirus exposure and HLA in healthy donors. Overall study: In an early release, HLA-typed donors contributed 90 million or so unique TCR sequences. Study-wide points: The presence/absence work took it that sequencing depth was about the same across donors. CMV serostatus was the only immune exposure information that was available.

The study ran its PCR with 60 Vbeta and 13 Jbeta primers. Sequenced by immunoSEQ multiplex PCR; TCRdb stores in-frame clones only, minus some. The profile shows some 220,000 clones, about 89% of them singletons. Germline V lookup: CDR1 MNHEY, CDR2 SVGAGI. Unmatched junction bases numbered 8, after V lost 6 bases and J lost 4 bases. The CDR3 consists of 15 residues. In this sample, this clone turned up once. The target antigen is unknown. This TCR was recovered from a woman between 18 and 30 years old in good health and CMV-seronegative. The rearrangement links TRBV6-5 to TRBJ1-3, with 8 bases that match TRBD1. The sample taken for sequencing was PBMCs. CDR3 loop: CASRPDRGLGNTIYF. CDR3 DNA sequence: TGTGCCAGCAGACCCGACAGGGGTTTAGGAAACACCATATATTTT.